What follows are 22 T cell receptor beta chains derived from one specimen sequenced in a study of identical twins. Each CDR3 protein gets one entry after TCRdb re-called the 5' RACE reads with MiXCR. The repertoire holds 600,000 to 700,000 distinct CDR3 sequences, with 21% as singletons. These data were also filed under a second study, of T cells expressing NK-cell markers.

Sequenced material: PBMCs. Receptors were obtained from a woman aged 18-35 years in good health.

In this sample, this clonotype turned up many times. V is TRBV27 and J is TRBJ2-3; TRBD1 is a possible D gene (5 bases). The CDR3 has 15 residues. The V end lost 8 bases, the J end lost 2 bases, and 17 bases lay between the germline ends. From germline, CDR1 is MNHEY and CDR2 SMNVEV (reference sequence). DNA for the CDR3: TGTGCCAGCGCGACAGACAGATCTTACACAGATACGCAGTATTTT. This translates into CASATDRSYTDTQYF.

This sequence joins TRBV7-8 and TRBJ2-7; D may be TRBD1 or TRBD2 (5 bases each). Trimming took off 1 base at V and 2 bases at J, with 15 bases between the two ends. Germline V gene data show CDR1 as SGHVS and CDR2 as FQNEAQ. This CDR3 is built from 16 residues. The CDR3 is CASSLGGAAGPYEQYF. CDR3 in DNA: TGTGCCAGCAGCTTAGGAGGGGCAGCTGGCCCCTACGAGCAGTACTTC.

This clonotype was found a few times. This chain joins TRBV6-5 and TRBJ2-3; 9 nucleotides match TRBD2. The trim removed 0 bases at V and 5 bases at J, leaving 0 bases unmatched. The germline CDR1 and CDR2 sequences are MNHEY and SVGAGI. The CDR3 runs 14 residues. The CDR3 here is CASSYSTSGDTQYF. CDR3 in DNA: TGTGCCAGCAGTTACTCGACTAGCGGAGATACGCAGTATTTT.

This clonotype was observed many times. The genes are TRBV10-3 and TRBJ2-7; tentatively, D is TRBD1 or TRBD2 (5 bases each). The V end was cut by 6 bases, the J end by 3 bases, with 9 bases between. Germline lookup yields CDR1 ENHRY and CDR2 SYGVKD. This CDR3 contains 12 residues. The CDR3 reads CAIRRDGYEQYF. DNA for the CDR3: TGTGCCATCAGAAGGGACGGCTACGAGCAGTACTTC.

This clonotype was picked up a small number of times. V and J are TRBV29-1 and TRBJ2-1, with no clear D. V shed 6 bases and J shed 1 base, with 16 bases lying between them. CDR1 is SQVTM, CDR2 ANQGSEA, per germline. This CDR3 contains 15 residues. The CDR3 nucleotides are TGCAGCGTCCGATTTCGAGGAACATCCTACAATGAGCAGTTCTTC. It is translated as CSVRFRGTSYNEQFF.

This clonotype was observed at least ten times. V gene TRBV7-2 combines with J gene TRBJ2-3; 10 nucleotides line up with TRBD2. The CDR3 extends over 17 amino acids. CDR1 SGHTA and CDR2 FQGNSA come from the germline V gene. After removal of 1 base from V and 1 base from J, the junction contained 5 bases not matched to a gene. This CDR3 is CASSLGGLAVRTDTQYF. Written as DNA, the CDR3 is TGTGCCAGCAGCTTAGGAGGACTAGCGGTTCGCACAGATACGCAGTATTTT.

V is TRBV7-9 and J is TRBJ2-7; unclear D gene. The CDR3 sequence is 14 residues long. V was cut by 2 bases and J by 0 bases, with 8 bases left in between. Germline CDR1 is SEHNR and CDR2 is FQNEAQ (reference sequence). CDR3 DNA: TGTGCCAGCAGCTTATTCGACCGCTCCTACGAGCAGTACTTC. Its protein product is CASSLFDRSYEQYF. Combining the CDR3 with reference TRBV7-9 and TRBJ2-7 gives the whole variable domain DTGVSQNPRHKITKRGQNVTFRCDPISEHNRLYWYRQTLGQGPEFLTYFQNEAQLEKSRLLSDRFSAERPKGSFSTLEIQRTEQGDSAMYLCASSLFDRSYEQYFGPGTRLTVT.

V is TRBV7-7 and J is TRBJ2-5; 11 bases agree with TRBD2. V lost 5 bases to trimming and J lost 3 bases; unmatched junction nucleotides: 14. The CDR3 is 18 residues long. CDR1 and CDR2 (germline): SSHAT, FNYEAQ (reference sequence). The CDR3 sequence: CASSPEKQLTSGKETQYF. The CDR3 DNA reads TGTGCCAGCAGCCCAGAAAAACAACTGACTAGCGGGAAAGAGACCCAGTACTTC. Together with reference TRBV7-7 and TRBJ2-5, the CDR3 gives the full variable domain: GAGVSQSPRYKVTKRGQDVTLRCDPISSHATLYWYQQALGQGPEFLTYFNYEAQPDKSGLPSDRFSAERPEGSISTLTIQRTEQRDSAMYRCASSPEKQLTSGKETQYFGPGTRLLVL.

Turning to this clonotype: The junction departs from the called germline gene at one end, perhaps through a read error. This chain joins TRBV24-1 and TRBJ2-3; D perhaps matches TRBD1 (6 bases). The CDR3 is 15 amino acids. Germline V gene data show CDR1 as KGHDR and CDR2 as SFDVKD. CDR3 sequence reads: CATSDPQLGADTQFF. CDR3 bases: TGTGCCACCAGTGATCCGCAATTGGGGGCAGATACGCAGTTTTTT.

This clonotype was counted a few times. The gene calls are TRBV3-1 and TRBJ2-5; TRBD1 agrees at 7 bases. This CDR3 has 15 residues. V shed 8 bases, J shed 5 bases, and the junction held 14 bases outside the gene matches. Germline CDR1 reads LGHDT; CDR2 reads YNNKEL (reference sequence). CDR3 bases: TGTGCCAGCTCCTCAGGGGGAGAAGGGTGGGAGACCCAGTACTTC. Translated, it gives CASSSGGEGWETQYF.

With regard to this clonotype: One end of the junction does not line up with germline, which may come from a read error. The V call is TRBV7-2, the J call TRBJ2-3; 8 nucleotides line up with TRBD1. This CDR3 region has 15 residues. Germline CDR1 is SGHTA and CDR2 is FQGNSA. The CDR3 bases are TGTGCCAGCACCTTAACAGGGGGACCCACAGATACGCAGTATTTT. It translates to CASTLTGGPTDTQYF. The full variable domain, in which reference TRBV7-2 and TRBJ2-3 provide the parts outside the CDR3, is GAGVSQSPSNKVTEKGKDVELRCDPISGHTALYWYRQSLGQGLEFLIYFQGNSAPDKSGLPSDRFSAERTGGSVSTLTIQRTQQEDSAVYLCASTLTGGPTDTQYFGPGTRLTVL.

V is TRBV5-1 and J is TRBJ2-1; D is perhaps TRBD1 or TRBD2 (5 bases each). Germline CDR1 and CDR2: SGHRS and YFSETQ. V lost 1 base, J lost 8 bases, and 19 bases lay in between. CDR3 length equals 16 residues. The DNA of the CDR3 is TGCGCCAGCAGCTTGAGGTGGGACGACGGGGCGCATGAGCAGTTCTTC. This gives the protein CASSLRWDDGAHEQFF.

In its sample, this clonotype was seen many times. The chain recombines TRBV7-9 with TRBJ2-1; 8 bases line up with TRBD2. The CDR3 loop spans 15 amino acids. J was trimmed by 5 bases and V by 2 bases; bases with no gene match: 5. Germline values: CDR1 SEHNR, CDR2 FQNEAQ (reference sequence). The DNA of the CDR3 is TGTGCCAGCAGCTTACCAGCGGGGGCACACAATGAGCAGTTCTTC. Translation: CASSLPAGAHNEQFF.

This clonotype was seen only a few times. The chain employs TRBV29-1 and TRBJ2-4; D unclear. V lost 5 bases and J lost 5, with 13 bases in between. This CDR3 region has 13 residues. Per germline, CDR1 SQVTM and CDR2 ANQGSEA. The CDR3 sequence: CSVISQPQNIQYF. CDR3 bases: TGCAGCGTTATTTCGCAACCCCAAAACATTCAGTACTTC. The full variable domain, rest sourced from reference TRBV29-1 and TRBJ2-4, is SAVISQKPSRDICQRGTSLTIQCQVDSQVTMMFWYRQQPGQSLTLIATANQGSEATYESGFVIDKFPISRPNLTFSTLTVSNMSPEDSSIYLCSVISQPQNIQYFGAGTRLSVL.

This clonotype was observed a few times. V is TRBV20-1 and J is TRBJ2-3; 7 nucleotides match TRBD2. Germline lookup yields CDR1 DFQATT and CDR2 SNEGSKA (reference sequence). The length of the CDR3 is 15 residues. V shed 5 bases and J 3 bases; nucleotides not matched to a gene: 11. This CDR3 reads CSARDYLEDTDTQYF. In nucleotides, the CDR3 is TGCAGTGCTCGGGACTACCTGGAGGATACAGATACGCAGTATTTT.

In regard to this clonotype: A read error may explain this, as a much larger clone is one base away. The chain links TRBV6-6 to TRBJ2-7; possible D gene TRBD1, 6 bases. Germline CDR1 and CDR2: MNHNY and SVGAGI (reference sequence). The CDR3 consists of 13 residues. V was shortened by 2 bases and J by 2 bases, with 7 bases between the two germline ends. CDR3 in DNA: TGTGCCAGCAGTTACCGGGACACCTACGAGCAGTACTTC. It specifies CASSYRDTYEQYF.

This clonotype showed up just a few times. This sequence joins TRBV10-3 and TRBJ1-5; the match to TRBD1 covers 7 bases. Losses at the gene ends were 6 bases for V and 2 bases for J; bases not matched to a gene: 7. The CDR3 length is 15 residues. The germline V gene has CDR1 ENHRY and CDR2 SYGVKD. CDR3 nucleotides: TGTGCCATCAGCTCCACAGGGGTCGGCAATCAGCCCCAGCATTTT. Residues: CAISSTGVGNQPQHF.

V usage is TRBV7-7 and J usage is TRBJ2-5; 10 nucleotides agree with TRBD1. Germline lookup yields CDR1 SSHAT and CDR2 FNYEAQ (reference sequence). This CDR3 has 15 amino acids. Trimming took 5 bases from V and 8 from J; bases not matched to a gene: 11. DNA for the CDR3: TGTGCCAGCAGCCGGACCGGGACAGGGGTCAGAACCCAGTACTTC. Translation: CASSRTGTGVRTQYF.

V gene TRBV5-1 combines with J gene TRBJ1-1; D may be TRBD1 (5 bases). Germline V gene sequence: CDR1 SGHRS, CDR2 YFSETQ. The length of the CDR3 is 14 residues. With 0 bases removed from V and 4 bases from J, the gap between germline ends came to 10 bases. The CDR3 loop is CASSLETRGTEAFF. The DNA of the CDR3 is TGCGCCAGCAGCTTGGAAACTAGGGGCACTGAAGCTTTCTTT.

The gene calls are TRBV13 and TRBJ2-1; TRBD2 matches at 8 bases. V was pared by 8 bases and J by 6 bases, with 9 bases of the junction left unmatched. CDR3 length: 14 residues. Per the germline V gene, CDR1 is PRHDT and CDR2 is FYEKMQ (reference sequence). DNA of the CDR3: TGTGCCAGCCGTCGACTAGCGACTACCAATGAGCAGTTCTTC. This translates into CASRRLATTNEQFF.

This clonotype was found a few times. The chain employs TRBV5-6 and TRBJ2-2; the match to TRBD1 covers 8 bases. Per germline, CDR1 SGHDT and CDR2 YYEEEE. The CDR3 totals 15 residues. Trimming cost V 1 base and J 4 bases; bases outside gene matches: 3. The CDR3 here is CASSLRQGLTGELFF. In nucleotides, the CDR3 is TGTGCCAGCAGCTTGCGACAGGGGCTCACCGGGGAGCTGTTTTTT. The entire variable domain, with the rest obtained from reference TRBV5-6 and TRBJ2-2, is as follows: DAGVTQSPTHLIKTRGQQVTLRCSPKSGHDTVSWYQQALGQGPQFIFQYYEEEERQRGNFPDRFSGHQFPNYSSELNVNALLLGDSALYLCASSLRQGLTGELFFGEGSRLTVL.

The chain links TRBV11-3 to TRBJ2-7; perhaps D is TRBD1 or TRBD2 (6 bases each). Looked up from germline, CDR1 is SGHNT and CDR2 is YENEEA. V was pared by 4 bases and J by 1 base, with 17 bases between. The CDR3 totals 16 residues. CDR3 protein: CASSSWGDIDSYEQYF. CDR3 coding DNA: TGTGCCAGCAGCTCTTGGGGGGACATAGATTCCTACGAGCAGTACTTC.